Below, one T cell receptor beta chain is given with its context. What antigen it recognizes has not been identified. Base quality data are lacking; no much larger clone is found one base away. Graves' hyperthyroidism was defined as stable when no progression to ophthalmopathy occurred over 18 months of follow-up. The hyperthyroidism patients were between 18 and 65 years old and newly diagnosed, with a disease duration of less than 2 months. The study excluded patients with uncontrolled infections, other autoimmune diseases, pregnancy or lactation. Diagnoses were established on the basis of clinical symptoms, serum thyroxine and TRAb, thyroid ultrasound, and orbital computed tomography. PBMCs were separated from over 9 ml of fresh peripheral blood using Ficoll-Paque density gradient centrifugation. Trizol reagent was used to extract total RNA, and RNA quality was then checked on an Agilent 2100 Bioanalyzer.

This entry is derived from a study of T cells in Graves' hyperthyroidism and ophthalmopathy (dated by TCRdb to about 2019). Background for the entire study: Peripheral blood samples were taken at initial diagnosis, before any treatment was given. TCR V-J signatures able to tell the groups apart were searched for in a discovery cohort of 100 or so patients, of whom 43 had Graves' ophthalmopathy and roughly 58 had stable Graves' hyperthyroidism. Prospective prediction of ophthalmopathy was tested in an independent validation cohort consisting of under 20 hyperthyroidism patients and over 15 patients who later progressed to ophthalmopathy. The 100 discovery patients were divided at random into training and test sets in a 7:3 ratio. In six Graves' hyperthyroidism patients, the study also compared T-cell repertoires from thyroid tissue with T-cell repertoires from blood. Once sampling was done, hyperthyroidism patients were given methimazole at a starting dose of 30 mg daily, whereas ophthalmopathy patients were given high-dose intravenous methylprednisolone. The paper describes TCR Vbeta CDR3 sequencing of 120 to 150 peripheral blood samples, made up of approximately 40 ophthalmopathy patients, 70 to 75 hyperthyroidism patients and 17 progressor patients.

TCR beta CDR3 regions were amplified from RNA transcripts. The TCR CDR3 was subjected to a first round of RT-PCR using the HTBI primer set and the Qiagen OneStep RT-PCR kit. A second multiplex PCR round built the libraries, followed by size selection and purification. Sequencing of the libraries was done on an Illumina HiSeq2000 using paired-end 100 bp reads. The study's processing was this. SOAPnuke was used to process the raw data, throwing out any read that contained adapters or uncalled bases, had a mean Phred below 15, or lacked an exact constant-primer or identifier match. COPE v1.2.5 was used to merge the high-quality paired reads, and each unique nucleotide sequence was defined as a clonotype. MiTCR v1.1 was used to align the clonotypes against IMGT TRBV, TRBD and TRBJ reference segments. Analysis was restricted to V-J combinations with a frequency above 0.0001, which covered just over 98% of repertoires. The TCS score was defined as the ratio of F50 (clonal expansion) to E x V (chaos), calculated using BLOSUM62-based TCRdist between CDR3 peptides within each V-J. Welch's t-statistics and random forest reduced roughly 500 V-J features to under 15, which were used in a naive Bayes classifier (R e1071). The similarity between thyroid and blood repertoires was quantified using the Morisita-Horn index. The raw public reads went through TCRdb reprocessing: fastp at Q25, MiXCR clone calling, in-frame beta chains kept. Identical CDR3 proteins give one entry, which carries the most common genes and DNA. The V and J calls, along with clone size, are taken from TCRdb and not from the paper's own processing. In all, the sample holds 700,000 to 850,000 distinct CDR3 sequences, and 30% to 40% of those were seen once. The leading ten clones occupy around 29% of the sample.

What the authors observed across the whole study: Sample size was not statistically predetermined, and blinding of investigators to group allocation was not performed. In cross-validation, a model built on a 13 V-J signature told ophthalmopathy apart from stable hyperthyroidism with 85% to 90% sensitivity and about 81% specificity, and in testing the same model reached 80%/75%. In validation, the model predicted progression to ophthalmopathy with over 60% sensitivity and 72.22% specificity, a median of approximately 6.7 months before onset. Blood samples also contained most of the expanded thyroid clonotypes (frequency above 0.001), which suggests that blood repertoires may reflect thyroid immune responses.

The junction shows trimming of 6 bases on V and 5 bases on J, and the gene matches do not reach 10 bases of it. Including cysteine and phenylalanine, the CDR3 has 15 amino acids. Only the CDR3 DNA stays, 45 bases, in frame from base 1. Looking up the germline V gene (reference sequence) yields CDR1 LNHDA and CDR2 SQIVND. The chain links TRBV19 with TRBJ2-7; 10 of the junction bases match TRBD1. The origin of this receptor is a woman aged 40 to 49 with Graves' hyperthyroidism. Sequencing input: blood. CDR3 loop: CASRLRDRGIHEQYF. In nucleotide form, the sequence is TGTGCCAGTAGGCTTCGGGACAGGGGTATTCACGAGCAGTACTTC.